The 7 T cell receptor beta chains below were found in one sample sequenced in a study of human T cells and chemical hapten exposure. The time point denotes: patch test 1, 2 weeks after DPC sensitization. Treatment noted: therapeutic diphenylcyclopropenone sensitization with weekly scalp DPC. MiXCR, applied by TCRdb to the RACE reads, yields one record per CDR3 protein. The table records roughly 380,000 distinct CDR3 sequences, more than 4.5% of them present only once. The starting material was whole blood, obtained in connection with sensitization to the hapten diphenylcyclopropenone (DPC). Receptors were obtained from a woman in her forties or fifties with alopecia areata. Some clones in this sample may be carry-over from other donors' samples.

This clonotype was seen more than once but under ten times. V gene TRBV27 combines with J gene TRBJ2-7, with 7 bases lining up with TRBD1. J lost 2 bases, V lost 5 bases, and 12 bases had no gene match. The CDR3 extends over 16 amino acids. The germline V gene has CDR1 MNHEY and CDR2 SMNVEV (reference sequence). This CDR3 reads CASSPPTGERAYEQYF. In DNA form, the CDR3 reads TGTGCCAGCAGTCCGCCCACAGGGGAGAGGGCCTACGAGCAGTACTTC.

In this sample, this clonotype turned up a few times. The rearrangement links TRBV12-3 or TRBV12-4 to TRBJ1-1, with 8 positions matching TRBD1. The CDR3 is 13 residues long. The V gene end was trimmed by 7 bases and the J gene end by 3 bases; junction bases not matched to a gene: 4. CDR3 DNA: TGTGCCAGCACCCTGACAGGGGACACTGAAGCTTTCTTT. Translating it yields CASTLTGDTEAFF.

This clonotype was observed at least ten times. The V gene is TRBV10-3, the J gene TRBJ2-2; the D gene could be TRBD1 or TRBD2 (5 bases each). Germline CDR1 ENHRY, CDR2 SYGVKD. Trimming took off 7 bases at V and 0 bases at J, with 15 bases between the two ends. The CDR3 sequence is 16 residues long. CDR3 in amino acids: CAITAGARANTGELFF. The CDR3 nucleotides are TGTGCCATCACAGCCGGGGCCCGCGCGAACACCGGGGAGCTGTTTTTT.

This clonotype was counted many times. V gene TRBV12-3 or TRBV12-4 combines with J gene TRBJ1-4; weak D call: TRBD1 (6 bases). The length of the CDR3 is 18 residues. V gave up 6 bases and J gave up 0 bases, with 20 bases separating them. CDR3 DNA: TGTGCCAGCAGCTCTATGGGACACCTCACTACAACTAATGAAAAACTGTTTTTT. Translating it yields CASSSMGHLTTTNEKLFF.

This clonotype occurred a few times. The rearrangement joins TRBV5-1 to TRBJ1-4; 9 bases align to TRBD1. This CDR3 spans 15 amino acids. Losses at the gene ends were 0 bases for V and 8 bases for J; bases not matched to a gene: 5. Germline assignment: CDR1 SGHRS and CDR2 YFSETQ. The CDR3 sequence: CASSLDRGPGEKLFF. The CDR3 DNA reads as TGCGCCAGCAGCTTGGACAGGGGGCCAGGAGAAAAACTGTTTTTT.

This clonotype was detected a few times. The chain carries TRBV7-9 and TRBJ1-1; tentative D call: TRBD1 (6 bases). Between the trimmed V and J ends, which lost 1 base and 11 bases, there was a span of 17 bases. This CDR3 comprises 14 residues. Germline V lookup: CDR1 SEHNR, CDR2 FQNEAQ (reference sequence). CDR3 amino acids: CASSLDLEGDEAFF. The CDR3 bases are TGTGCCAGCAGCTTAGATTTGGAGGGGGATGAGGCTTTCTTT.

This rearrangement joins TRBV5-1 to TRBJ1-1; D remains unclear. The germline V gene has CDR1 SGHRS and CDR2 YFSETQ. This CDR3 region has 12 residues. The ends were cut back, 0 bases at V and 4 bases at J, with 4 bases in the middle. The CDR3 loop reads CASSLVSTEAFF. The CDR3 DNA reads TGCGCCAGCAGCTTGGTCAGCACTGAAGCTTTCTTT.